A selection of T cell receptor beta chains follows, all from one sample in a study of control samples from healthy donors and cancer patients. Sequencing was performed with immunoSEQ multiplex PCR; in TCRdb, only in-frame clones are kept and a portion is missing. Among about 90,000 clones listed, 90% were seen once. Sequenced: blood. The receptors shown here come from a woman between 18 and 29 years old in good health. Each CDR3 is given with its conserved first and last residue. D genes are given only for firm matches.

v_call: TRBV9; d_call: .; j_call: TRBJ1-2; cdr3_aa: CASSVEGHLPNYGYTF
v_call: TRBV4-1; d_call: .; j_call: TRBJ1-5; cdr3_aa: CASSITGAGDNQPQHF
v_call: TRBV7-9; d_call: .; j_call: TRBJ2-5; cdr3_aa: CASSLDRGPPGTQYF
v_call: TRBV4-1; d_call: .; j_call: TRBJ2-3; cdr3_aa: CASSQGQGGDTQYF
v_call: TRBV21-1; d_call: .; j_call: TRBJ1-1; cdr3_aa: CASGQGVRGTEAFF
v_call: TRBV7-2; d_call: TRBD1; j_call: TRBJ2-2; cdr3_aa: CASSPWGQGAVAGELFF
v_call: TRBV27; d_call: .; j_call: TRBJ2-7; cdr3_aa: CASSLSSTGTYEQYF
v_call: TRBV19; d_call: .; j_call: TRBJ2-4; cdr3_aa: CASSAKNIQYF
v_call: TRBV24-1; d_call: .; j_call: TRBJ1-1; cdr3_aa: CATSDFLGKAVPAVRSNTEAFF
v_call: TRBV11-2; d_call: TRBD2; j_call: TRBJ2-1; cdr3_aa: CASSSLAGGYNEQFF
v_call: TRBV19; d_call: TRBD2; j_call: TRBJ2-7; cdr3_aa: CASSPSGGVTYEQYF
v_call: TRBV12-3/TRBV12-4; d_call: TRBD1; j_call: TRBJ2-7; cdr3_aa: CASGTGGYEQYF
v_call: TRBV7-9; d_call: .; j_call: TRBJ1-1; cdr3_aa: CASNVGTPNTEAFF
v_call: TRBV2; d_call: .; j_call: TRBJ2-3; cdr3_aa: CASSPEGGGGSTQYF
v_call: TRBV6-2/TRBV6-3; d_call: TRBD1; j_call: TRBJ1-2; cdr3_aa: CASSYQDRLDNGYTF
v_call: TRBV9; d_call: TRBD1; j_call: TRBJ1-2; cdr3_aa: CASSPAADRGNGYTF
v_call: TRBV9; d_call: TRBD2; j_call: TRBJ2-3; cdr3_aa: CASSVDSGGTDTQYF
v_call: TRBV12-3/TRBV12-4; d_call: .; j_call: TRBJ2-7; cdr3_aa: CASSGYEQYF
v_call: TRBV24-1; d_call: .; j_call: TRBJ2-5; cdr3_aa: CATSDFEGAETQYF
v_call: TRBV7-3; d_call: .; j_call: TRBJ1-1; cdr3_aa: CASSLLGQGMNTEAFF
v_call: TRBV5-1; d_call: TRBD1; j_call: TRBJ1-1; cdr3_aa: CASSSRGREAFF
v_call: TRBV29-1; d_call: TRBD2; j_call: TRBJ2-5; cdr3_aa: CSVYPGTGGETQYF
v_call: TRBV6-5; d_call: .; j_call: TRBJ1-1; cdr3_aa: CASIHLRGNTEAFF
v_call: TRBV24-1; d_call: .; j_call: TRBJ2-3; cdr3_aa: CATSDPGRVRDTQYF
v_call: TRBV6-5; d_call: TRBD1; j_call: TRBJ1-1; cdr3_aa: CASSRGQDPSTEAFF
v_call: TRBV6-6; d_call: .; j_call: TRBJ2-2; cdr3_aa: CASRGGSTNTGELFF
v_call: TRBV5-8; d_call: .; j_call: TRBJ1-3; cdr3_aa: CASSSGIQGFPGNTIYF
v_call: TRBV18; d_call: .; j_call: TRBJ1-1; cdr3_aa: CASSPLQGNTEAFF
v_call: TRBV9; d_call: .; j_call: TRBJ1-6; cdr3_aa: CASSVGQAGPLHF
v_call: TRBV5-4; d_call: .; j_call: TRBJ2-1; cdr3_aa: CASSLGVGPNNEQFF
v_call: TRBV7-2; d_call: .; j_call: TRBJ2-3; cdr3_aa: CASSPEYLRTDTQYF
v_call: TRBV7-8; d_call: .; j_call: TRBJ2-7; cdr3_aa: CASSLARANYEQYF
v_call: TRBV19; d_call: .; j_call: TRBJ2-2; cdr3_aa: CASSTAPSDTGELFF
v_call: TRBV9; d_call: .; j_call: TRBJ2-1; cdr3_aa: CASSVGPPNEQFF
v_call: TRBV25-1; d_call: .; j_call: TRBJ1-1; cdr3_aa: CASSEVMNTEAFF
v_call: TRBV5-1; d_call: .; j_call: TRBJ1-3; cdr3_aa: CASRDTLSGNTIYF
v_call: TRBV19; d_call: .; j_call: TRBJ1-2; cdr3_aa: CASNPPGTYNYGYTF
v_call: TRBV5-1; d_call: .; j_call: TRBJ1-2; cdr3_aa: CASSLLQGYGYTF
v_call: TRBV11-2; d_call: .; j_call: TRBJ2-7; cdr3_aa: CATGPEYSYEQYF
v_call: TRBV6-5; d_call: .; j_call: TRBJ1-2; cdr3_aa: CASSYSTAANYGYTF
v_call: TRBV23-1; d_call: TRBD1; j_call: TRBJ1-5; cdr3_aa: CASSQFYKFLGQGWQPQHF
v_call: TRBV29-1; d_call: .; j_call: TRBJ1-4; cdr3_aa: CSAIVREKLFF